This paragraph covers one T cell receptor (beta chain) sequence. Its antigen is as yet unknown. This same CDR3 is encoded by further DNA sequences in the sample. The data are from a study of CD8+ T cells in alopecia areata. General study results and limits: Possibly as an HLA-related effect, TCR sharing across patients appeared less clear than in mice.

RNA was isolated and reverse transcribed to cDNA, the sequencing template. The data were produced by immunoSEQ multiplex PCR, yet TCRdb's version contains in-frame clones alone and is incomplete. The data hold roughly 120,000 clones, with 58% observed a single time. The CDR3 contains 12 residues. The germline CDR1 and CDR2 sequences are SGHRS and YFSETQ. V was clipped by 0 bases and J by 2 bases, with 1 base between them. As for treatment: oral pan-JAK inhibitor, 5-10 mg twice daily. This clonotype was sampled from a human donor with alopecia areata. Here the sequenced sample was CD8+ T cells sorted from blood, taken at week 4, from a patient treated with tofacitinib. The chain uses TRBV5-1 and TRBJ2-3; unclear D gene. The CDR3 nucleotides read TGCGCCAGCAGCTTGGTCACAGATACGCAGTATTTT. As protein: CASSLVTDTQYF.